Following are 25 T cell receptor beta chains from one sample sequenced in a study of blood T cell repertoires in COVID-19. The table came from immunoSEQ multiplex PCR; TCRdb's copy has only in-frame clones and leaves some out. The sample has about 23,000 clones, 72% seen once; the top ten hold 43%. The sample consisted of peripheral blood. These receptors originate from a woman aged 80 or older with acute or convalescent COVID-19.

This clone has more than one count but fewer than ten. The chain has TRBV29-1 and TRBJ2-1; tentative D call: TRBD1 (5 bases). Trimming removed 4 bases from V and 3 bases from J, with 10 bases in between. This CDR3 has 13 residues. Per the germline V gene, CDR1 is SQVTM and CDR2 is ANQGSEA. The CDR3 reads CSVGQGFYNEQFF. CDR3 sequence (DNA): TGCAGCGTTGGTCAGGGCTTCTACAATGAGCAGTTCTTC.

This clone has at least ten counts. CDR3 sequence: CSASLQRSYEQYF. The CDR3, as DNA: TGCAGTGCTAGTCTCCAGCGCTCCTACGAGCAGTACTTC. The rearrangement uses TRBV20-1 and TRBJ2-7; the D is unclear. Germline CDR1 DFQATT, CDR2 SNEGSKA (reference sequence). This CDR3 is built from 13 residues. Trimming stripped 3 bases from V and 0 bases from J, with 9 bases between.

The rearrangement joins TRBV4-1 to TRBJ1-3; D remains ambiguous. The ends were cut back, 3 bases at V and 4 bases at J, with 16 bases in the middle. The CDR3 contains 16 residues. The germline CDR1 and CDR2 sequences are MGHRA and YSYEKL. The CDR3 reads CASSHLLRDKGNTIYF. In DNA form, the CDR3 reads TGCGCCAGCAGCCACCTCCTGCGAGACAAGGGAAACACCATATATTTT.

This clone was observed a few times. The chain combines TRBV28 with TRBJ2-7; TRBD2 matches at 7 bases. V was clipped by 3 bases and J by 3 bases; unmatched bases: 14. This CDR3 has 17 amino acids. The germline gives CDR1 MDHEN, CDR2 SYDVKM. The CDR3 DNA reads as TGTGCCAGCAGTTTGGTTTCTAACCAAGGGAGGGGCTACGAGCAGTACTTC. This codes for CASSLVSNQGRGYEQYF.

This chain joins TRBV5-6 and TRBJ2-5; no definite D call. V gave up 0 bases and J gave up 5 bases, with 8 bases separating them. CDR1 is SGHDT and CDR2 is YYEEEE in the germline V gene. The CDR3 covers 13 residues. CDR3 nucleotides: TGTGCCAGCAGCTTGGTTGGAGAGGAGACCCAGTACTTC. This sequence encodes CASSLVGEETQYF.

V gene TRBV2 combines with J gene TRBJ2-7, with a weak D call TRBD2 (6 bases). Trimming removed 4 bases from V and 2 bases from J, with 6 bases in between. This CDR3 has 12 residues. The germline CDR1 and CDR2 sequences are SNHLY and FYNNEI. DNA for the CDR3: TGTGCCAGCAGTGCGGGGGCCTACGAGCAGTACTTC. It translates to CASSAGAYEQYF.

This clone occurred a few times. This rearrangement joins TRBV2 to TRBJ1-1; 8 bases match TRBD1. V trimming: 7 bases; J trimming: 6 bases; junction bases outside the gene matches: 4. CDR1 is SNHLY, CDR2 FYNNEI, per germline. The CDR3 extends over 12 amino acids. The CDR3 DNA sequence: TGTGCCAGCATGCAGACAGGGGCTGAAGCTTTCTTT. Translated: CASMQTGAEAFF.

This sequence joins TRBV5-4 and TRBJ1-5; D is unclear. The germline V gene encodes CDR1 SGHNT and CDR2 YYREEE (reference sequence). Deletions cut 0 bases from V and 4 bases from J, with 5 bases between. The CDR3 spans 13 residues. CDR3 residues: CASSLDLNQPQHF. Written as DNA, the CDR3 is TGTGCCAGCAGCTTGGACTTAAATCAGCCCCAGCATTTT. The full variable domain, in which reference TRBV5-4 and TRBJ1-5 provide the parts outside the CDR3, is ETGVTQSPTHLIKTRGQQVTLRCSSQSGHNTVSWYQQALGQGPQFIFQYYREEENGRGNFPPRFSGLQFPNYSSELNVNALELDDSALYLCASSLDLNQPQHFGDGTRLSIL.

This clone occurred once. The gene calls are TRBV10-3 and TRBJ1-2; no reliable D call. The V and J ends lost 0 bases and 4 bases respectively, with 6 bases between them. The CDR3 runs 13 residues. Germline V gives CDR1 ENHRY, CDR2 SYGVKD. CDR3 DNA: TGTGCCATCAGTGAGTCTACAGCCTATGGCTACACCTTC. Amino acid sequence: CAISESTAYGYTF.

The V gene is TRBV6-6, the J gene TRBJ2-5; 11 bases are shared with TRBD2. Germline trimming cut 7 bases from V and 7 bases from J; bases unmatched to any gene: 8. CDR1 is MNHNY, CDR2 SVGAGI, per germline (reference sequence). The CDR3 extends over 14 amino acids. CDR3 loop: CASNLAGGSGTQYF. Written as DNA, the CDR3 is TGTGCCAGCAATTTAGCGGGGGGGAGCGGGACCCAGTACTTC.

The table lists this clone with a few counts. The DNA of the CDR3 is TGTGCCAGTAGTACCTCCGGGACAGGGCTTGATTCACCCCTCCACTTT. Translated, it gives CASSTSGTGLDSPLHF. The chain employs TRBV19 and TRBJ1-6; TRBD1 matches 9 bases. V lost 4 bases and J lost 8; bases outside the gene matches: 9. This CDR3 has 16 residues. The germline V gene encodes CDR1 LNHDA and CDR2 SQIVND (reference sequence).

The chain combines TRBV28 with TRBJ2-7, with 7 bases fitting TRBD1. V trimming: 6 bases; J trimming: 2 bases; junction bases outside the gene matches: 10. The germline V gene has CDR1 MDHEN and CDR2 SYDVKM. The CDR3 sequence is 15 residues long. The CDR3 bases are TGTGCCAGCAGAAACACGGACAGGCCAACCTACGAGCAGTACTTC. This translates into CASRNTDRPTYEQYF.

The chain carries TRBV6-5 and TRBJ1-1, with unresolved D. Germline V gene data show CDR1 as MNHEY and CDR2 as SVGAGI. V shed 4 bases and J shed 7 bases, with 7 bases lying between them. There are 11 residues in the CDR3. The CDR3 loop reads CASSSQIEAFF. The CDR3 DNA is TGTGCCAGCAGTTCCCAGATTGAAGCTTTCTTT.

This chain's CDR3 is CASSPPGQANTEAFF. The CDR3 bases are TGTGCCAGCAGTCCTCCGGGACAGGCAAACACTGAAGCTTTCTTT. The chain uses TRBV28 and TRBJ1-1; 8 bases align to TRBD1. This CDR3 is 15 amino acids long. CDR1 MDHEN and CDR2 SYDVKM come from the germline V gene. Trimming cost V 5 bases and J 2 bases; bases outside gene matches: 7.

The CDR3 DNA follows: TGTGCCAGCAGTGTAGAGGGACTAGCGGGGGGGCTCACAGATACGCAGTATTTT. Protein product: CASSVEGLAGGLTDTQYF. The V and J genes are TRBV2 and TRBJ2-3, with 16 bases identical to TRBD2. The CDR3 is 18 residues long. CDR1 and CDR2 from the germline V gene are SNHLY and FYNNEI. V shed 4 bases and J 2 bases; nucleotides not matched to a gene: 6.

V gene TRBV2 combines with J gene TRBJ1-1; perhaps TRBD1 as D (6 bases). Germline V gene sequence: CDR1 SNHLY, CDR2 FYNNEI. The germline V and J ends were trimmed by 7 bases and 3 bases, with 12 bases remaining between them. The CDR3 loop spans 13 amino acids. The CDR3 loop reads CASTGQKDTEAFF. DNA of the CDR3: TGTGCCAGCACAGGACAGAAAGACACTGAAGCTTTCTTT.

This chain connects TRBV5-4 to TRBJ2-7, with 11 bases matching TRBD2. CDR3 length equals 14 residues. With V trimmed by 1 base and J by 7 bases, 4 bases remained unmatched. Germline V gene lookup returns CDR1 SGHNT and CDR2 YYREEE (reference sequence). DNA for the CDR3: TGTGCCAGCAGCTTGACTAGCGGGGGCGGTGAGCAGTACTTC. Amino acids: CASSLTSGGGEQYF.

The J gene is TRBJ1-1, the V gene TRBV5-1; 12 nucleotides align to TRBD1. In germline, CDR1 is SGHRS, CDR2 YFSETQ. This CDR3 has 14 residues. V was clipped by 4 bases and J by 11 bases; unmatched bases: 9. The CDR3 loop reads CASSVGQGARRAFF. The CDR3 bases are TGCGCCAGCAGCGTGGGACAGGGGGCGAGGCGGGCTTTCTTT.

V gene TRBV6-1 combines with J gene TRBJ1-2, with TRBD1 matching over 10 bases. The CDR3 consists of 18 residues. The ends lost 2 bases at V and 8 bases at J; junction bases unmatched: 17. Germline V CDR1 and CDR2: MNHNS, SASEGT. The CDR3 region is CASSENPRGQGIQGGYTF. In DNA, the CDR3 is TGTGCCAGCAGTGAAAATCCGCGGGGACAGGGGATCCAGGGGGGCTACACCTTC.

The chain combines TRBV5-1 with TRBJ2-1, with 10 bases aligning to TRBD2. The CDR3 spans 18 residues. Germline loops: CDR1 SGHRS, CDR2 YFSETQ. Trimming at V came to 0 bases and at J to 6 bases, leaving 12 bases not matched to a gene. The CDR3 sequence is CASSLGGPSGGRLNEQFF. CDR3 DNA: TGCGCCAGCAGCTTGGGAGGGCCTAGCGGGGGACGACTCAATGAGCAGTTCTTC.

The table lists this clone with a few counts. The chain combines TRBV6-2 or TRBV6-3 with TRBJ2-1; TRBD2 matches at 7 bases. The CDR3 is 17 residues long. Germline V gene sequence: CDR1 MNHEY, CDR2 SVGEGT. The ends lost 0 bases at V and 3 bases at J; junction bases unmatched: 8. The chain's CDR3 is CASSYSRGSPIYNEQFF. The CDR3 DNA is TGTGCCAGCAGTTACTCTCGCGGGAGCCCCATCTACAATGAGCAGTTCTTC.

The rearrangement joins TRBV12-1 to TRBJ1-2. TRBV12-1 has pseudogene status. The CDR3 loop spans 16 amino acids. CDR3 sequence: CASSSPPPGRGNGYTF. Here the CDR3 DNA reads TGTGCCAGCAGCTCACCACCCCCCGGCCGGGGTAATGGCTACACCTTC.

The chain joins TRBV24-1 to TRBJ2-7; tentatively, D is TRBD1 (5 bases). Per the germline V gene, CDR1 is KGHDR and CDR2 is SFDVKD. The CDR3 runs to 14 residues. V was cut by 4 bases and J by 3 bases, with 12 bases left in between. Here the CDR3 reads CATSDLGHLYEQYF. CDR3 sequence (DNA): TGTGCCACCAGTGACCTAGGACATCTCTACGAGCAGTACTTC.

The chain links TRBV3-1 (or the pseudogene TRBV3-2) to TRBJ1-4; 10 bases align to TRBD1. Trimming took 3 bases from V and 8 from J; bases not matched to a gene: 3. CDR1 is LGHDT, CDR2 YNNKEL, per germline (reference sequence). This CDR3 comprises 14 residues. CDR3 DNA: TGTGCCAGCAGCCACGGACAGGGGGGAGAAAAACTGTTTTTT. Protein: CASSHGQGGEKLFF.

Note on this clone: An end of the junction does not agree with germline; a read error may underlie this. This chain joins TRBV11-3 and TRBJ2-5; 7 nucleotides match TRBD2. Germline V gene sequence: CDR1 SGHNT, CDR2 YENEEA. The CDR3 length is 15 residues. The CDR3: CASSLGTSEREAQYF. CDR3 coding DNA: TGTGCCAGCAGCTTAGGAACTAGCGAGCGAGAGGCCCAGTACTTC.